This TCR beta chain appears in the sequencing data of a study of CD8+ T cells in alopecia areata. For this clone: Its antigen is unidentified.

Points from the study as a whole: Scalp data also include sequences from resident alphabeta T cells of normal skin. Scalp lesions, especially in alopecia totalis/universalis, had higher clonality than normal scalp.

The V gene's germline CDR1 is SQVTM and CDR2 ANQGSEA. CDR3 length: 16 amino acids. The ends lost 5 bases at V and 3 bases at J; junction bases unmatched: 12. The sequencing template was cDNA reverse transcribed from extracted RNA. Using immunoSEQ multiplex PCR, the repertoire was profiled, and TCRdb retains in-frame clones only, with some absent. The table shows more than 90,000 clones, with around 61% occurring only once. This receptor was taken from a human donor in good health. The rearrangement joins TRBV29-1 to TRBJ2-3; 9 bases fit TRBD1. The sequenced sample consisted of CD4+ T cells sorted from blood. The CDR3 nucleotides read TGCAGCGTTTCCACTCCCGGGACAGGGTTAACAGATACGCAGTATTTT. It yields the protein CSVSTPGTGLTDTQYF.